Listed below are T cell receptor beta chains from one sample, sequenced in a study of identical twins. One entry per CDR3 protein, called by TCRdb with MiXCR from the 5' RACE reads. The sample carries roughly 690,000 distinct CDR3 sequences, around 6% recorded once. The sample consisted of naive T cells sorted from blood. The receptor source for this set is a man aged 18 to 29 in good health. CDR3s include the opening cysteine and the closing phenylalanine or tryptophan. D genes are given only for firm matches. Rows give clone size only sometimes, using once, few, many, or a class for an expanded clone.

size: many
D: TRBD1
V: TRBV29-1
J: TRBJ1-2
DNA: TGCAGCTCAACCCGACAGGGACGTTTCTCGGGAGGCGGCTACACCTTC
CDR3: CSSTRQGRFSGGGYTF

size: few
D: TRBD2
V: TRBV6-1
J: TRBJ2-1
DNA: TGTGCCACAAAGGCTAGCGGCAGCTCCTACAATGAGCAGTTCTTC
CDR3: CATKASGSSYNEQFF

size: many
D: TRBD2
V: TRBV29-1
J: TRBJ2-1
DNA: TGCAGCGTGGGGGGACTAGGTTACAATGAGCAGTTCTTC
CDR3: CSVGGLGYNEQFF

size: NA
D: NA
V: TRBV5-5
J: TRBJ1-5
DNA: TGTGCCAGCAGCTTGGACGCCGGCCTAGGGCAGCCCCAGCATTTT
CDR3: CASSLDAGLGQPQHF

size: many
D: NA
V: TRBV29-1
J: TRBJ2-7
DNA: TGCAGCCAGGGATGGCTAGCTGGCCCCTACGAGCAGTACTTC
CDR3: CSQGWLAGPYEQYF

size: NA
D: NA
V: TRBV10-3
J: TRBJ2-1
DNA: TGTGCCATCAGTGAGTCGGTGAATTTCAGTCCCTACAATGAGCAGTTCTTC
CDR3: CAISESVNFSPYNEQFF

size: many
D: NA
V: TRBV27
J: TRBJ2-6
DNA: TGTGCCAGCAGTCGAACAGGTGGCACTGGGGCCAACGTCCTGACTTTC
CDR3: CASSRTGGTGANVLTF

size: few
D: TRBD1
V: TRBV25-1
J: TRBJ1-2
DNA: TGTGCCAGCAGGGGCAGGGGGCGCTTGCCTAGGGATGGCTACACCTTC
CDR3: CASRGRGRLPRDGYTF

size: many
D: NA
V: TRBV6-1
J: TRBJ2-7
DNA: TGTGCCAGCAGTCCCGGGACAACTTTCTACGAGCAGTACTTC
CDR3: CASSPGTTFYEQYF

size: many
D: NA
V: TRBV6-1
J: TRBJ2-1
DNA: TGTGCCAGCAGTGTGGGGGTCTCCAATGAGCAGTTCTTC
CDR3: CASSVGVSNEQFF

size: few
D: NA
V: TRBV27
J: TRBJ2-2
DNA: TGTGCCAGCAGTACCAGCTTTTGGCAGGTTCACACCGGGGAGCTGTTTTTT
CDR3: CASSTSFWQVHTGELFF

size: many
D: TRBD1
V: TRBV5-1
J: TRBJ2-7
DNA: TGCGCCAGCAGCTACAGGGGCTCCTACGAGCAGTACTTC
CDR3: CASSYRGSYEQYF

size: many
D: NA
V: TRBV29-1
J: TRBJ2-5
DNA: TGCAGCGTTGGCCCGGTCGGCGAGACCCAGTACTTC
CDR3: CSVGPVGETQYF

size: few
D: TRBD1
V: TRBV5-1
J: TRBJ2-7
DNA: TGCGCCAGCAGCCACGACAGGGGCCACGAGCAGTACTTC
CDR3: CASSHDRGHEQYF

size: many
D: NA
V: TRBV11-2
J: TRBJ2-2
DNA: TGTGCCAGCAGCTTAGCAGGTCACACCGGGGAGCTGTTTTTT
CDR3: CASSLAGHTGELFF

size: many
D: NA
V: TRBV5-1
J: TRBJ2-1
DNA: TGCGCCAGCAGCTTATTTGGGTACAATGAGCAGTTCTTC
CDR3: CASSLFGYNEQFF

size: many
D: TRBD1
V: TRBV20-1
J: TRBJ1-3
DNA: TGCAGTGCTAGGGCCGGGACAGCCTCTGGAAACACCATATATTTT
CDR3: CSARAGTASGNTIYF

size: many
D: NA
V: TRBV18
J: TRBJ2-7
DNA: TGTGCCAGCTCACCGAGTACAGGGAACTCCTACGAGCAGTACTTC
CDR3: CASSPSTGNSYEQYF

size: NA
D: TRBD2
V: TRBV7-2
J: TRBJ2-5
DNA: TGTGCCAGCAGCTTCAGGACTAGCGGGAGTGAGACCCAGTACTTC
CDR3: CASSFRTSGSETQYF

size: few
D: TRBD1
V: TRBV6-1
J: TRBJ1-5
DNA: TGTGCCAGCAGGGACAGGGTTCGAAATCAGCCCCAGCATTTT
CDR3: CASRDRVRNQPQHF

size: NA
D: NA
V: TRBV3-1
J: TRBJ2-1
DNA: TGTGCCAGCAGCTCGGATGACTGGTACAATGAGCAGTTCTTC
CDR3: CASSSDDWYNEQFF

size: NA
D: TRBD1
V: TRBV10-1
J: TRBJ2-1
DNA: TGCGCCAGCAGTGGCACCGGGACAGGATCATACAATGAGCAGTTCTTC
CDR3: CASSGTGTGSYNEQFF

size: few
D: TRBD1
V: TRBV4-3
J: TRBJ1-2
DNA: TGCGCCAGCAGCCAAGGGCGACAGGGTGGTGACACCTTC
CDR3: CASSQGRQGGDTF

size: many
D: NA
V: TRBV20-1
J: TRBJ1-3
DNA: TGCAGTGCTAGAGATATCGCTCTCCTAGCTGGAAACACCATATATTTT
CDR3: CSARDIALLAGNTIYF

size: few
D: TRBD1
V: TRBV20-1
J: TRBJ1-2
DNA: TGCAGTGCTCAAACTTTCCGGGACAGGGGCTATGGCTACACCTTC
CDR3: CSAQTFRDRGYGYTF

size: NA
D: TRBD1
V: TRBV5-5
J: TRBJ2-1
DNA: TGTGCCAGCAGCTTGGGAAAGGGGGCGAATGAGCAGTTCTTC
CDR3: CASSLGKGANEQFF

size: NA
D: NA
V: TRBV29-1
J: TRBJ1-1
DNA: TGCAGCGTATCCCCGAACACTGAAGCTTTCTTT
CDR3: CSVSPNTEAFF

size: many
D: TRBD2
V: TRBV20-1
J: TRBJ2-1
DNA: TGCAGTGCTAGAGACCATGGGGGGGCCTACAATGAGCAGTTCTTC
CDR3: CSARDHGGAYNEQFF

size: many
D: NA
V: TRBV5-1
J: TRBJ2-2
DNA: TGCGCCAGCAGCTTGGAAGGGGCCGGGGAGCTGTTTTTT
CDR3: CASSLEGAGELFF

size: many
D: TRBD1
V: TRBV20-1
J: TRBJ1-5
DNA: TGCAGTGCTAGTACAGGGGATCAGCCCCAGCATTTT
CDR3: CSASTGDQPQHF

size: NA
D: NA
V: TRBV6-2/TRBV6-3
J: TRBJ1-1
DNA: TGTGCCAGCAGCCCTAGGGCAGGGAAGAACACTGAAGCTTTCTTT
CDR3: CASSPRAGKNTEAFF

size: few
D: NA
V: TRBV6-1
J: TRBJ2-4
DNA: TGTGCCAGCACCAATGGAGGGAGCATTCAGTACTTC
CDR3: CASTNGGSIQYF

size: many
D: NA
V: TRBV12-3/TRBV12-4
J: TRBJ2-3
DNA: TGTGCCAGCAGCAAGGACGGGATCCCCGAGGATACGCAGTATTTT
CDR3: CASSKDGIPEDTQYF

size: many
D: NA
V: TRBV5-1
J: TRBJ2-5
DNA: TGCGCCAGCAGCTGGACGGCAGGGCTACAAGAGACCCAGTACTTC
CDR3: CASSWTAGLQETQYF

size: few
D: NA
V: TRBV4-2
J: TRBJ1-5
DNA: TGTGCCAGCAGCCAAGATTTTGGTGGACATCCCCAGCATTTT
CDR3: CASSQDFGGHPQHF

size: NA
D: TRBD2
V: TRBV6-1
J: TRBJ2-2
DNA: TGTGCCAGCAGGCACACTAGCGGGAGAGTGGCCACCGGGGAGCTGTTTTTT
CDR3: CASRHTSGRVATGELFF

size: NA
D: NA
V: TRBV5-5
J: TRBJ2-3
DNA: TGTGCCAGCAGGAACTTTCTCGGGACCGGGGATTGGGATACGCAGTATTTT
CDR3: CASRNFLGTGDWDTQYF

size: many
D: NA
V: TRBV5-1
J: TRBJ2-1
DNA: TGCGCCAGCAGCTTGCTAGGACTGAGGAATGAGCAGTTCTTC
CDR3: CASSLLGLRNEQFF

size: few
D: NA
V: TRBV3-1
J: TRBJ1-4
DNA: TGTGCCAGCAGCCCGGGACACACCAATGAAAAACTGTTTTTT
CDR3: CASSPGHTNEKLFF

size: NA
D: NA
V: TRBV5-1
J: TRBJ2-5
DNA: TGCGCCAGCAGCTTGGAACAGAGCCAAGAGACCCAGTACTTC
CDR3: CASSLEQSQETQYF

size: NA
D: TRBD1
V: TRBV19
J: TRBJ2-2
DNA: TGTGCCAGTAGTATTACAGGGGTATACGGGGAGCTGTTTTTT
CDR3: CASSITGVYGELFF

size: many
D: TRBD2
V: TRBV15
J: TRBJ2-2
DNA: TGTGCCACCAGCAGAGAAGCGGGAAAGAACACCGGGGAGCTGTTTTTT
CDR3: CATSREAGKNTGELFF

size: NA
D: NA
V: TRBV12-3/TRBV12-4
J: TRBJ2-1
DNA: TGTGCCAGCAGGGGCCTGCTAGGGAATGAGCAGTTCTTC
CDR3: CASRGLLGNEQFF